These 13 T cell receptor beta chains share one sample of origin, sequenced in a study of blood T cell repertoires in COVID-19. Sequenced by immunoSEQ multiplex PCR; TCRdb stores in-frame clones only, minus some. The sample includes fewer than 300,000 clones, approximately 87% of them seen just once. Sequenced material: peripheral blood. The receptor set was obtained from a woman aged 40-49 years who had recovered from COVID-19.

The rearrangement joins TRBV4-1 to TRBJ2-5, with 9 bases fitting TRBD2. CDR1 is MGHRA, CDR2 YSYEKL, per germline. V gave up 0 bases and J gave up 0 bases; unmatched junction bases: 8. CDR3 length equals 18 residues. CDR3 nucleotide sequence: TGCGCCAGCAGCCAAGAGTTTACTGCGGGGGGGTACCAAGAGACCCAGTACTTC. Its protein product is CASSQEFTAGGYQETQYF.

This clone was counted only a few times. This chain uses TRBV3-1 (or the pseudogene TRBV3-2) with TRBJ2-2; 11 bases line up with TRBD2. This CDR3 has 17 amino acids. V shed 0 bases, J shed 2 bases, and the junction held 2 bases outside the gene matches. Germline V gene data show CDR1 as LGHDT and CDR2 as YNNKEL (reference sequence). The CDR3 DNA is TGTGCCAGCAGCCAAGAGGGACTAGCGGCTAACACCGGGGAGCTGTTTTTT. Residues: CASSQEGLAANTGELFF.

The chain links TRBV6-5 to TRBJ1-2, with TRBD1 matching over 9 bases. The CDR3 covers 13 residues. Germline loops: CDR1 MNHEY, CDR2 SVGAGI. The trim removed 4 bases at V and 7 bases at J, leaving 4 bases unmatched. CDR3 sequence (DNA): TGTGCCAGCAGTTCCGGGACAGGGTTTGGCTACACCTTC. Protein: CASSSGTGFGYTF.

Worth noting for this clone: The identical CDR3 is also encoded by other nucleotide sequences in the sample. This rearrangement joins TRBV12-3 or TRBV12-4 to TRBJ1-5, with D maybe TRBD1 (5 bases). The CDR3 is 13 residues long. V lost 0 bases and J lost 5, with 5 bases in between. DNA for the CDR3: TGTGCCAGCAGTTTAGCAGGGGATCAGCCCCAGCATTTT. Protein product: CASSLAGDQPQHF.

The chain uses TRBV7-2 and TRBJ2-1, with 8 bases lining up with TRBD1. Germline V gene data show CDR1 as SGHTA and CDR2 as FQGNSA. The trim removed 6 bases at V and 4 bases at J, leaving 11 bases unmatched. There are 16 residues in the CDR3. The CDR3 sequence is CASSLAQGAAYNEQFF. The CDR3 DNA reads TGTGCCAGCAGTCTAGCCCAGGGGGCGGCGTACAATGAGCAGTTCTTC. Together with reference TRBV7-2 and TRBJ2-1, the CDR3 gives the full variable domain: GAGVSQSPSNKVTEKGKDVELRCDPISGHTALYWYRQSLGQGLEFLIYFQGNSAPDKSGLPSDRFSAERTGGSVSTLTIQRTQQEDSAVYLCASSLAQGAAYNEQFFGPGTRLTVL.

The J gene is TRBJ1-2, the V gene TRBV29-1; D uncertain. The CDR3 consists of 11 residues. Trimming left V 8 bases short and J 8 bases short, with 15 bases between. CDR1 and CDR2 from the germline V gene are SQVTM and ANQGSEA. DNA for the CDR3: TGCAGCACCATGACGGGGTGGGGCTACACCTTC. Amino acid sequence: CSTMTGWGYTF. The complete variable domain, with remaining parts taken from reference TRBV29-1 and TRBJ1-2, reads SAVISQKPSRDICQRGTSLTIQCQVDSQVTMMFWYRQQPGQSLTLIATANQGSEATYESGFVIDKFPISRPNLTFSTLTVSNMSPEDSSIYLCSTMTGWGYTFGSGTRLTVV.

The chain has TRBV12-3 or TRBV12-4 and TRBJ1-1; D is unclear. The CDR3 has 13 amino acids. Trimming left V 0 bases short and J 3 bases short, with 5 bases between. The CDR3 sequence: CASSLAQDTEAFF. The CDR3, as DNA: TGTGCCAGCAGTTTAGCGCAGGACACTGAAGCTTTCTTT.

The chain has TRBV29-1 and TRBJ1-2, with 10 bases matching TRBD1. The junction had 18 bases not matched to a gene; V was cut back by 6 bases and J by 5 bases. The CDR3 spans 17 residues. Germline values: CDR1 SQVTM, CDR2 ANQGSEA. The DNA for the CDR3 is TGCAGCGTCCCCGTTGAGACAGGGGGCTATCGCGGGTATGGCTACACCTTC. Its protein product is CSVPVETGGYRGYGYTF.

The CDR3 here is CASSLRGAARNQPQHF. The DNA for the CDR3 is TGTGCCAGTAGCCTCCGCGGGGCCGCCCGGAATCAGCCCCAGCATTTT. This sequence joins TRBV19 and TRBJ1-5, with D perhaps TRBD1 (5 bases). Trimming removed 6 bases from V and 4 bases from J, with 19 bases in between. Per germline, CDR1 LNHDA and CDR2 SQIVND (reference sequence). This CDR3 spans 16 amino acids.

This chain joins TRBV18 and TRBJ1-1; a possible D gene is TRBD1 (5 bases). CDR3 length: 14 residues. Trimming stripped 2 bases from V and 1 base from J, with 8 bases between. Per germline, CDR1 KGHSH and CDR2 LQKENI. CDR3 bases: TGTGCCAGCTCACCATGGGGCGGGAACACTGAAGCTTTCTTT. This encodes CASSPWGGNTEAFF.

The gene calls are TRBV5-4 and TRBJ2-7; no clear D gene. The CDR3 runs 14 residues. The V end was cut by 3 bases, the J end by 1 base, with 11 bases between. Germline values: CDR1 SGHNT, CDR2 YYREEE (reference sequence). The CDR3 is CASSSRAGSYEQYF. The CDR3 nucleotides are TGTGCCAGCAGCTCACGTGCAGGATCCTACGAGCAGTACTTC.

V and J are TRBV5-1 and TRBJ2-3, with TRBD1 matching over 9 bases. The CDR3 has 15 amino acids. CDR1 and CDR2 (germline): SGHRS, YFSETQ. Trimming took 5 bases from V and 2 from J; bases not matched to a gene: 6. CDR3 region: CASSGQGIHTDTQYF. The CDR3 nucleotides read TGCGCCAGCAGTGGACAGGGGATCCACACAGATACGCAGTATTTT.

This rearrangement joins TRBV18 to TRBJ2-7; 8 positions match TRBD1. The germline V gene encodes CDR1 KGHSH and CDR2 LQKENI. The CDR3 is 14 residues long. J gave up 3 bases and V 0 bases, and 1 base lay outside the gene matches. For the CDR3, the DNA is TGTGCCAGCTCACCACCGACAGGGGTCTACGAGCAGTACTTC. Protein sequence: CASSPPTGVYEQYF. The whole variable domain, filled in from reference TRBV18 and TRBJ2-7, reads NAGVMQNPRHLVRRRGQEARLRCSPMKGHSHVYWYRQLPEEGLKFMVYLQKENIIDESGMPKERFSAEFPKEGPSILRIQQVVRGDSAAYFCASSPPTGVYEQYFGPGTRLTVT.